This T cell receptor (beta chain) was sequenced for a study of cytomegalovirus exposure and HLA in healthy donors. General study findings and limits: A later examination showed that TCR association rates differed by HLA locus, with DRB1 most and HLA-C fewest. One variant, a missense change in DCLRE1C, was linked in a later analysis to TCR beta V- and J-gene trimming.

13 Jbeta primers and 60 Vbeta primers were used for the PCR. The protocol was immunoSEQ multiplex PCR, while the TCRdb copy is restricted to in-frame clones and leaves out a portion. This table has some 150,000 clones, around 80% appearing once. As regards this clone: As yet, its antigen is unknown.

There are 13 residues in the CDR3. Germline V lookup: CDR1 SGHNT, CDR2 YYREEE (reference sequence). Between the trimmed V and J ends, which lost 7 bases and 3 bases, there was a span of 14 bases. These donors counted as nominally healthy when sampled, but unrecorded immune exposures were likely. This sequence joins TRBV5-4 and TRBJ2-7; D might be TRBD1 (6 bases). The sample taken for sequencing was PBMCs. This sequence was found in a woman aged 40 to 49 in good health and CMV-seronegative. In nucleotides, the CDR3 is TGTGCCAGCTTCAGACAGGAGAACTACGAGCAGTACTTC. Its translation: CASFRQENYEQYF.